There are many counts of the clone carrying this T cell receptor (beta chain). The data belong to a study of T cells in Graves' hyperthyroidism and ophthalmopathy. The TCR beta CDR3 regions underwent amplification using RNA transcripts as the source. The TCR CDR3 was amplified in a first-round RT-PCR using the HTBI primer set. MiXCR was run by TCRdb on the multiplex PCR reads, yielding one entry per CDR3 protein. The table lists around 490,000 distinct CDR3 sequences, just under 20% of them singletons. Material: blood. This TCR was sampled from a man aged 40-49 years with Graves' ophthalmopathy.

As DNA, the CDR3 is TGTGCCAGCAGCCCGTGGACTAGCGGGGGAGAGACCCAGTACTTC. The encoded protein is CASSPWTSGGETQYF. The chain uses TRBV3-1 and TRBJ2-5, with 13 nucleotides matching TRBD2. This CDR3 comprises 15 residues. CDR1 and CDR2 from the germline V gene are LGHDT and YNNKEL (reference sequence). Unmatched junction bases numbered 3, after V lost 4 bases and J lost 4 bases.